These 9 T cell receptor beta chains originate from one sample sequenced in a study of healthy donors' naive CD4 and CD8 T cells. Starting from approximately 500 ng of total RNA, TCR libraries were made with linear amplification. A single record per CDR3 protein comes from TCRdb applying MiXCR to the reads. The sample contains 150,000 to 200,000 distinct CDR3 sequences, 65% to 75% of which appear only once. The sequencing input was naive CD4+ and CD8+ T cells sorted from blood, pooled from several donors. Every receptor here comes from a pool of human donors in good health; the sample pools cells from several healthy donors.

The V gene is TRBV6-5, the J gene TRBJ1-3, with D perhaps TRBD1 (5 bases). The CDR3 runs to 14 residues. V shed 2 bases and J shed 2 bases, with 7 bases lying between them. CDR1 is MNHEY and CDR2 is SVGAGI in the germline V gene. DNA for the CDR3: TGTGCCAGCAGTTACCAGGGTCCTGGAAACACCATATATTTT. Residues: CASSYQGPGNTIYF.

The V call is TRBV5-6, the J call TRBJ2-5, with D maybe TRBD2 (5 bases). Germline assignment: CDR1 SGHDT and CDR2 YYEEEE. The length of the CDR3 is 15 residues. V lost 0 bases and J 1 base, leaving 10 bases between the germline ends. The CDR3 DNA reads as TGTGCCAGCAGCTTGGAAGAGGGTCCCCAAGAGACCCAGTACTTC. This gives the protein CASSLEEGPQETQYF.

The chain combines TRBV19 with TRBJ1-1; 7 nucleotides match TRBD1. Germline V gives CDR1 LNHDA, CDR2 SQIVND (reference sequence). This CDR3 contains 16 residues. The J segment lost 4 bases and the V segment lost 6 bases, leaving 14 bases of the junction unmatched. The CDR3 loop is CASRRSPTGEATEAFF. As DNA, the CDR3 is TGTGCCAGTAGACGGAGCCCCACAGGGGAGGCCACTGAAGCTTTCTTT.

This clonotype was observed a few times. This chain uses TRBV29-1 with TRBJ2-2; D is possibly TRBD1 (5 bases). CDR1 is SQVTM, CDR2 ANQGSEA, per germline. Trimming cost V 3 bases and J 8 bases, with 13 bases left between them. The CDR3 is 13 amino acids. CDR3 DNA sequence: TGCAGCGTTGACCAGGGCCAGGGTGGGGAGCTGTTTTTT. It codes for CSVDQGQGGELFF.

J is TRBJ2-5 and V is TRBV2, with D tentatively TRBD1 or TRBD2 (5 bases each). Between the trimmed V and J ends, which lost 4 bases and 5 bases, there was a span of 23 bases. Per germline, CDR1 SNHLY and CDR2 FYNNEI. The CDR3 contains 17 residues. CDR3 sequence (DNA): TGTGCCAGCAGTGCCCCCTTGGGGACGCGGCCAGGGGAGACCCAGTACTTC. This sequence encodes CASSAPLGTRPGETQYF.

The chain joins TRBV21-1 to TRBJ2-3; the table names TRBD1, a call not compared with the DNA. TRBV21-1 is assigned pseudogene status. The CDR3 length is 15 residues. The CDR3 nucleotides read TGTGCCAGCAGCCTACCAAGGACAGCCACAGATACGCAGTATTTT. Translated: CASSLPRTATDTQYF.

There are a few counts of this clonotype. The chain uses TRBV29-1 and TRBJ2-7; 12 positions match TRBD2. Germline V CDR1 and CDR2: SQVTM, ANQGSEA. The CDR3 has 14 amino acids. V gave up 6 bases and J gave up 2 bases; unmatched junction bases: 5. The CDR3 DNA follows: TGCAGCGTCGCGTCTAGCGGGAGGGCCTACGAGCAGTACTTC. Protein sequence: CSVASSGRAYEQYF.

The CDR3 DNA reads TGTGCCAGCAGTTACTCAGCGCTCGGTGAGCAGTTCTTC. Amino acid sequence: CASSYSALGEQFF. V and J are TRBV6-5 and TRBJ2-1; D not certain. Trimming stripped 0 bases from V and 9 bases from J, with 9 bases between. CDR3 length: 13 amino acids. CDR1 MNHEY and CDR2 SVGAGI come from the germline V gene.

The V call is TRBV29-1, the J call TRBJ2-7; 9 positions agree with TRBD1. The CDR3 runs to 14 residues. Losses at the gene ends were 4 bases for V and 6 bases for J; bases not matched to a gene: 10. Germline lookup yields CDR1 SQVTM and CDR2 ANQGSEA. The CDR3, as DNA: TGCAGCGTTGCTACACCGGGACAGGGAGGCGAGCAGTACTTC. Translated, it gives CSVATPGQGGEQYF.